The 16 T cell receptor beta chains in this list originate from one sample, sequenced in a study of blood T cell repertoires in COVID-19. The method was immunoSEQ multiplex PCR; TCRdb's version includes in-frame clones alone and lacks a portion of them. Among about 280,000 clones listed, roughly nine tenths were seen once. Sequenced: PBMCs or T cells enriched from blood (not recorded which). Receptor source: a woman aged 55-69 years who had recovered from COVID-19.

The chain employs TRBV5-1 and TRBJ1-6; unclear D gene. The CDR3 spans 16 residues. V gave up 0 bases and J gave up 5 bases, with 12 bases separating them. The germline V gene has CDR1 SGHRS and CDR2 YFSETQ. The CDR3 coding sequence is TGCGCCAGCAGCTTGGCCCCGGGTAACGATAATTCACCCCTCCACTTT. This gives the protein CASSLAPGNDNSPLHF.

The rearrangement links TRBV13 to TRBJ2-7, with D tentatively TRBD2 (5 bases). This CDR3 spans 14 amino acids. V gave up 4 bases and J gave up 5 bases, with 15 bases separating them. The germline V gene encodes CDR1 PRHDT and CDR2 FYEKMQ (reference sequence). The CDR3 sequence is CASSSLVTKDEQYF. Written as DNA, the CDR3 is TGTGCCAGCAGCTCCCTAGTGACTAAAGACGAGCAGTACTTC.

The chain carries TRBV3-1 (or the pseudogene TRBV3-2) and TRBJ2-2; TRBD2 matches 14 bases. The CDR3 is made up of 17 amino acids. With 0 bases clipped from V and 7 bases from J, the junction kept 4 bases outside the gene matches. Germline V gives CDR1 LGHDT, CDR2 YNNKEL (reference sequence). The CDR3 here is CASSQEGLAGVDGELFF. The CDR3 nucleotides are TGTGCCAGCAGCCAAGAGGGACTAGCGGGGGTCGACGGGGAGCTGTTTTTT.

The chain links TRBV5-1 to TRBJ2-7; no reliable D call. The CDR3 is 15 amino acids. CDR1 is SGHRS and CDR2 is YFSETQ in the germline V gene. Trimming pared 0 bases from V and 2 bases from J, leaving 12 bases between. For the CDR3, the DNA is TGCGCCAGCAGCTTGGGAGGCGGAAGGACCTACGAGCAGTACTTC. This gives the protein CASSLGGGRTYEQYF.

DNA of the CDR3: TGTGCCAGCAGCGCACAACAGGGAGCTGAAGCTTTCTTT. Residues: CASSAQQGAEAFF. V is TRBV12-3 or TRBV12-4 and J is TRBJ1-1; D is possibly TRBD1 (6 bases). V lost 6 bases, J lost 6 bases, and 14 bases lay in between. The CDR3 is 13 residues long.

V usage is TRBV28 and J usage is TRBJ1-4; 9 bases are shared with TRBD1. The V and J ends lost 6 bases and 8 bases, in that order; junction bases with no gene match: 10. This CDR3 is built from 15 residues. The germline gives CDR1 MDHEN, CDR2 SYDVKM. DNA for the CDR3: TGTGCCAGCAGCTCACAGGGGGCGATCTCGGAAAAACTGTTTTTT. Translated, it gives CASSSQGAISEKLFF.

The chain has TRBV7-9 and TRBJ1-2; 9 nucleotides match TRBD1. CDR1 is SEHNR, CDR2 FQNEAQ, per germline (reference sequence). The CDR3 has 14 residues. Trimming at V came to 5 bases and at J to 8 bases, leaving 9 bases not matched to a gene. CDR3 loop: CASSLYPTGGGYTF. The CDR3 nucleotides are TGTGCCAGCAGCCTATACCCGACAGGGGGAGGCTACACCTTC.

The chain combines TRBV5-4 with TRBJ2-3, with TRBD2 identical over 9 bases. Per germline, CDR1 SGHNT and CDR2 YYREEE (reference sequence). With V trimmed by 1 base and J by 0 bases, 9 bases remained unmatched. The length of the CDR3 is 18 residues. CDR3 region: CASSLYGSGGSSTDTQYF. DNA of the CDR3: TGTGCCAGCAGCTTGTATGGTAGCGGGGGCTCTAGCACAGATACGCAGTATTTT.

CDR3 residues: CATRPGYNEQFF. The DNA for the CDR3 is TGTGCCACCCGACCGGGGTACAATGAGCAGTTCTTC. The V call is TRBV19, the J call TRBJ2-1; a possible D gene is TRBD2 (5 bases). The CDR3 is made up of 12 amino acids. Looked up from germline, CDR1 is LNHDA and CDR2 is SQIVND (reference sequence). Trimming shortened V by 10 bases and J by 4 bases, and 11 bases separated the two germline ends.

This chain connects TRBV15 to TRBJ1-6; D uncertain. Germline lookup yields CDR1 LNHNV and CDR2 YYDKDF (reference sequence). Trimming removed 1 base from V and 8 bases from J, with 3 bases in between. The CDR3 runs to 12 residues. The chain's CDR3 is CATSRADSPLHF. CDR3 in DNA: TGTGCCACCAGCAGAGCGGATTCACCCCTCCACTTT.

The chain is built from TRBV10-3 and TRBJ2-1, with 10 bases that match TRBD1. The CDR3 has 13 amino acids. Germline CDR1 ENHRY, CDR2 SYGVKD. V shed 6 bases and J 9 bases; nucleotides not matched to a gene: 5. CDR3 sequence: CAISDGQGVEQFF. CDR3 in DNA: TGTGCCATCAGCGACGGACAGGGGGTTGAGCAGTTCTTC.

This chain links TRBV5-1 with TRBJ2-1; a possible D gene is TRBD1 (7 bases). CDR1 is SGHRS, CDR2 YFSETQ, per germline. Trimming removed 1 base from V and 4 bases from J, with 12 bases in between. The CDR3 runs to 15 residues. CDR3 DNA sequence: TGCGCCAGCAGCTTGACGGCAGGGGGGTACAATGAGCAGTTCTTC. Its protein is CASSLTAGGYNEQFF. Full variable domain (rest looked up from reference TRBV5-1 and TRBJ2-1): KAGVTQTPRYLIKTRGQQVTLSCSPISGHRSVSWYQQTPGQGLQFLFEYFSETQRNKGNFPGRFSGRQFSNSRSEMNVSTLELGDSALYLCASSLTAGGYNEQFFGPGTRLTVL.

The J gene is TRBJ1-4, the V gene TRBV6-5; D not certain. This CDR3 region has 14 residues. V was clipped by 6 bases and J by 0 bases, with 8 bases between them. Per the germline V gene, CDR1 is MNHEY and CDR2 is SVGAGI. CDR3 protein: CASSSVTTNEKLFF. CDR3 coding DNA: TGTGCCAGCAGCTCAGTTACAACTAATGAAAAACTGTTTTTT.

This chain's CDR3 is CASRSQGIEAFF. CDR3 DNA sequence: TGTGCCAGCAGGTCACAGGGGATTGAAGCTTTCTTT. This chain links TRBV6-5 with TRBJ1-1; 7 positions agree with TRBD1. The CDR3 runs 12 residues. Germline CDR1 and CDR2: MNHEY and SVGAGI. The junction had 5 bases not matched to a gene; V was cut back by 6 bases and J by 7 bases.

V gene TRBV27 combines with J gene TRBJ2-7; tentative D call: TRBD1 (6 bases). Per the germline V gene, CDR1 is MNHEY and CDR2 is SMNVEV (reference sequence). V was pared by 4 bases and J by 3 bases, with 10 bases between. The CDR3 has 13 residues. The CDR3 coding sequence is TGTGCCAGCAGTTCAGTAGGGGGCTACGAGCAGTACTTC. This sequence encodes CASSSVGGYEQYF.

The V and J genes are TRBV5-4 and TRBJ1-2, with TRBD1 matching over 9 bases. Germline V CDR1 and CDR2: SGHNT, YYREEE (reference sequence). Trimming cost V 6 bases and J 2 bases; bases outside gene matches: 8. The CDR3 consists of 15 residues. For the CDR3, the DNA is TGTGCCAGCAACCCGGGGGGACAGGGCAACTATGGCTACACCTTC. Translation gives CASNPGGQGNYGYTF.